These 7 T cell receptor beta chains were sequenced from one sample in a study of regulatory T cells in long-lasting Graves disease. According to the study, TCR beta libraries were built with iRepertoire HTBI primers and CDR3-region Arm-PCR. MiXCR, run by TCRdb on the multiplex PCR reads, gives a single entry per CDR3 protein. The data contain 440,000 or so distinct CDR3 sequences, 16% of them singletons. Stated time point: newly diagnosed GD, antithyroid drugs for less than 3 months. The TCR library used RNA extracted from PBMCs. These data were also filed under a second study, of T cells in Graves' hyperthyroidism and ophthalmopathy.

The sample here was peripheral blood mononuclear cells (PBMCs), taken at new diagnosis, from a patient treated with antithyroid drugs. Receptors originate from a woman between 25 and 40 years old with Graves disease.

This clonotype was observed at least ten times. The rearrangement links TRBV18 to TRBJ2-7; the D gene is possibly TRBD1 (6 bases). The CDR3 totals 14 residues. Germline lookup yields CDR1 KGHSH and CDR2 LQKENI. Trimming stripped 7 bases from V and 6 bases from J, with 19 bases between. The CDR3 here is CASFTGSPAGEQYF. The CDR3 DNA reads TGTGCCAGCTTTACAGGGTCCCCGGCGGGCGAGCAGTACTTC.

This clonotype was seen a few times. V usage is TRBV27 and J usage is TRBJ2-3; the match to TRBD1 covers 9 bases. Germline loops: CDR1 MNHEY, CDR2 SMNVEV (reference sequence). J gave up 8 bases and V 5 bases, and 5 bases lay outside the gene matches. There are 13 residues in the CDR3. The CDR3 here is CASSPETGGTQYF. Written as DNA, the CDR3 is TGTGCCAGCAGTCCAGAGACAGGGGGTACGCAGTATTTT.

J is TRBJ2-1 and V is TRBV5-5; 8 bases are a match to TRBD2. Trimming cost V 3 bases and J 5 bases; bases outside gene matches: 7. Germline CDR1 and CDR2: SGHKS and YYEKEE (reference sequence). The CDR3 spans 15 residues. CDR3 protein: CASSSLREGNNEQFF. CDR3 DNA: TGTGCCAGCAGCTCCCTTCGGGAGGGGAACAATGAGCAGTTCTTC.

This clonotype was detected many times. The CDR3 reads CASSGGTSGSYEQYF. CDR3 sequence (DNA): TGTGCCAGCAGCGGAGGGACTAGCGGGAGTTACGAGCAGTACTTC. The genes are TRBV7-3 and TRBJ2-7; 14 nucleotides match TRBD2. CDR1 SGHTA and CDR2 FQGTGA come from the germline V gene. V shed 5 bases and J 4 bases; nucleotides not matched to a gene: 4. This CDR3 region has 15 residues. Filled out from reference TRBV7-3 and TRBJ2-7, the complete variable domain reads GAGVSQTPSNKVTEKGKYVELRCDPISGHTALYWYRQSLGQGPEFLIYFQGTGAADDSGLPNDRFFAVRPEGSVSTLKIQRTERGDSAVYLCASSGGTSGSYEQYFGPGTRLTVT.

A remark on this clonotype: This may come from a read error, since a much larger clone is one base off. This sequence joins TRBV7-9 and TRBJ2-5; a weak D match, TRBD2 (5 bases). CDR1 SEHNR and CDR2 FQNEAQ come from the germline V gene (reference sequence). The V end lost 5 bases, the J end lost 0 bases, and 16 bases lay between the germline ends. The CDR3 covers 16 residues. In DNA, the CDR3 is TGTGCCAGCAGCCACACCCCGGGAAGCGACCAAGAGACCCAGTACTTC. It codes for CASSHTPGSDQETQYF.

This clonotype has at least ten counts. V usage is TRBV29-1 and J usage is TRBJ2-2; weak D call: TRBD1 (6 bases). Trimming left V 7 bases short and J 1 base short, with 13 bases between. Germline CDR1 SQVTM, CDR2 ANQGSEA. CDR3 length: 14 amino acids. The DNA of the CDR3 is TGCAGCGCCGAGCCGACAGGGAACACCGGGGAGCTGTTTTTT. This encodes CSAEPTGNTGELFF.

This chain connects TRBV5-1 to TRBJ2-5; unclear D gene. Between the trimmed V and J ends, which lost 6 bases and 7 bases, there was a span of 25 bases. Germline V lookup: CDR1 SGHRS, CDR2 YFSETQ. This CDR3 spans 16 amino acids. The CDR3 is CASNPAAAVKGMTQYF. The DNA of the CDR3 is TGCGCCAGCAACCCCGCGGCGGCTGTTAAAGGAATGACCCAGTACTTC.